Below are 14 T cell receptor beta chains sequenced from a single sample in a study of sequential checkpoint blockade in melanoma. Using immunoSEQ multiplex PCR, the repertoire was profiled, and TCRdb retains in-frame clones only, with some absent. The repertoire includes fewer than 4,500 clones, 15% to 20% of them detected once, and about 20% sits in the top ten. Treatment reported: randomized to nivolumab then ipilimumab (arm A) or the reverse (arm B). Material: tumor tissue (inferred from file names), obtained from a patient given nivolumab and ipilimumab in sequence. The source is a human donor with melanoma.

This clone appeared many times. The chain has TRBV11-3 and TRBJ1-2; 12 bases line up with TRBD1. The CDR3 has 16 residues. Germline assignment: CDR1 SGHNT and CDR2 YENEEA. The J segment lost 5 bases and the V segment lost 5 bases, leaving 9 bases of the junction unmatched. DNA for the CDR3: TGTGCCAGCAGCAACCGGGACAGGGGGCGCGGGTATGGCTACACCTTC. This gives the protein CASSNRDRGRGYGYTF.

This clone was seen a handful of times. The rearrangement links TRBV6-8 to TRBJ2-3; D is possibly TRBD2 (6 bases). This CDR3 comprises 14 residues. Germline CDR1 MNHGY, CDR2 SAAAGT. The ends were cut back, 6 bases at V and 0 bases at J, with 10 bases in the middle. CDR3 loop: CASRLGGSTDTQYF. In DNA, the CDR3 is TGTGCCAGCAGGTTGGGGGGTAGCACAGATACGCAGTATTTT.

Ten or more counts support this clone. This chain uses TRBV11-3 with TRBJ2-2; D unclear. Germline V lookup: CDR1 SGHNT, CDR2 YENEEA. V dropped 3 bases and J dropped 5 bases, with 10 bases sitting between them. This CDR3 spans 14 amino acids. In DNA form, the CDR3 reads TGTGCCAGCAGCTTTTTCAAAGAAACCGGGGAGCTGTTTTTT. Translation gives CASSFFKETGELFF.

The rearrangement uses TRBV30 and TRBJ2-5; 9 bases are shared with TRBD1. V dropped 3 bases and J dropped 2; count of bases not matched to a gene: 4. The CDR3 consists of 14 residues. Germline assignment: CDR1 GTSNPN and CDR2 SVGIG (reference sequence). The CDR3 DNA reads as TGTGCCTGGAGCCGGGACAGGGCTCAAGAGACCCAGTACTTC. Protein product: CAWSRDRAQETQYF.

Within the sample, this clone is medium-sized. The chain carries TRBV6-1 and TRBJ1-2; D gene ambiguous. The V gene's germline CDR1 is MNHNS and CDR2 SASEGT. The CDR3 length is 13 residues. V was clipped by 1 base and J by 2 bases, with 5 bases between them. CDR3 nucleotide sequence: TGTGCCAGCAGTGAAGGCAGGAACTATGGCTACACCTTC. It encodes CASSEGRNYGYTF.

Ten or more counts support this clone. The DNA of the CDR3 is TGTGCCAGCAGTCTCGGACCCTCAGGGGTCACTGAAGCTTTCTTT. Amino acids: CASSLGPSGVTEAFF. The V call is TRBV11-3, the J call TRBJ1-1, with D perhaps TRBD1 (6 bases). Trimming took 6 bases from V and 4 from J, leaving 18 bases between them. Germline V gene lookup returns CDR1 SGHNT and CDR2 YENEEA. This CDR3 is built from 15 residues.

This clone was counted many times. The DNA is omitted, as the CDR3 cannot be located on it reliably, and the CDR3 follows TCRdb's listing. The rearrangement joins TRBV11-3 to TRBJ2-2; whether TRBD1, the table's D call, matches the DNA was not checked. Germline assignment: CDR1 SGHNT and CDR2 YENEEA. The CDR3 sequence runs 17 residues, both termini included. CDR3 sequence reads: CASSFLWQKNNTGELFF.

This clone has at least ten counts. The chain has TRBV9 and TRBJ1-6; D is uncertain. Germline lookup yields CDR1 SGDLS and CDR2 YYNGEE. This CDR3 is 17 amino acids long. V was trimmed by 0 bases and J by 0 bases, leaving 10 bases between them. The CDR3 nucleotides are TGTGCCAGCAGCGTAGCGGGTTTAAGCTCCTATAATTCACCCCTCCACTTT. Translation gives CASSVAGLSSYNSPLHF.

This clone has a handful of counts. This chain links TRBV6-8 with TRBJ1-2; 9 bases line up with TRBD1. Germline values: CDR1 MNHGY, CDR2 SAAAGT. The CDR3 has 13 residues. V dropped 6 bases and J dropped 8; count of bases not matched to a gene: 7. The CDR3: CASRITGGEGYTF. The DNA of the CDR3 is TGTGCCAGCAGAATTACAGGGGGCGAGGGCTACACCTTC.

This clone was recorded many times. This rearrangement joins TRBV6-8 to TRBJ1-2; 7 bases match TRBD1. Trimming removed 10 bases from V and 2 bases from J; junction bases left unmatched: 4. Germline V gene sequence: CDR1 MNHGY, CDR2 SAAAGT. The CDR3 runs to 12 residues. In nucleotides, the CDR3 is TGTGCCATCAGACAGGGAAACTATGGCTACACCTTC. Its translation is CAIRQGNYGYTF.

This clone was counted only a few times. The chain carries TRBV5-1 and TRBJ1-5; 7 bases map to TRBD1. There are 15 residues in the CDR3. Losses at the gene ends were 3 bases for V and 5 bases for J; bases not matched to a gene: 8. CDR1 is SGHRS, CDR2 YFSETQ, per germline. Here the CDR3 reads CASSSTGAEDQPQHF. The CDR3 DNA sequence: TGCGCCAGCAGCTCAACAGGGGCGGAGGATCAGCCCCAGCATTTT.

This clone has more than one count but fewer than ten. This rearrangement joins TRBV6-8 to TRBJ1-4; the D gene is possibly TRBD1 (6 bases). In germline, CDR1 is MNHGY, CDR2 SAAAGT. Trimming removed 4 bases from V and 4 bases from J, with 16 bases in between. The CDR3 totals 16 residues. This CDR3 reads CASSSGTSFFNEKLFF. In DNA form, the CDR3 reads TGTGCCAGCAGTTCCGGGACAAGCTTTTTTAATGAAAAACTGTTTTTT.

Ten or more counts support this clone. The junction departs from the called germline gene at one end, perhaps through a read error. The chain employs TRBV7-2 and TRBJ2-5; TRBD1 or TRBD2 may be the D gene (5 bases each). The CDR3 is 13 amino acids. The germline V gene encodes CDR1 SGHTA and CDR2 FQGNSA. The CDR3 spells CASSLFGDETQYF. The CDR3 nucleotides read TGTGCTAGCAGCTTATTTGGGGACGAGACCCAGTACTTC.

The gene calls are TRBV18 and TRBJ2-2, with D tentatively TRBD1 (5 bases). Germline V CDR1 and CDR2: KGHSH, LQKENI. Trimming took 2 bases from V and 1 from J, leaving 11 bases between them. This CDR3 comprises 16 residues. CDR3 protein: CASSPTNDRNTGELFF. In nucleotides, the CDR3 is TGTGCCAGCTCACCAACTAACGACAGGAACACCGGGGAGCTGTTTTTT.